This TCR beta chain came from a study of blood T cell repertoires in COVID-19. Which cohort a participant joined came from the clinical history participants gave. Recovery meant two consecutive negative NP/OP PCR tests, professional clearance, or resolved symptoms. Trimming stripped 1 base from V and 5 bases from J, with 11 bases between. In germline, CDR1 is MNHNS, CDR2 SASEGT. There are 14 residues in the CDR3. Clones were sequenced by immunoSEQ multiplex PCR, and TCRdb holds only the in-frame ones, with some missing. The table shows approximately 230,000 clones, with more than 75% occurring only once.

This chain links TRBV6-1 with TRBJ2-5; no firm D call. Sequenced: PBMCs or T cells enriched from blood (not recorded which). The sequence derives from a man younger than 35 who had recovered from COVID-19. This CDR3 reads CASSEGGNSETQYF. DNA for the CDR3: TGTGCCAGCAGTGAAGGAGGCAATTCTGAGACCCAGTACTTC.